A single sample is the source of the 24 T cell receptor beta chains below, sequenced in a study of cytomegalovirus exposure and HLA in healthy donors (dated by TCRdb to 2017 to 2019). Receptor libraries were prepared by the immunoSEQ multiplex PCR assay. A mixture of 60 forward primers for TCR Vbeta segments and 13 reverse primers for TCR Jbeta segments was used in the multiplex PCR. This immuneACCESS table, as held by TCRdb, lists in-frame sequences with V and J called but not all clones. Of the missing ones, under half trace to an unresolved V gene in checked studies; the others have no known cause. This sample is represented by under 100,000 clones; 60% to 80% of them were singletons. The ten biggest clones cover 3% to 3.5% of the sample. Sequenced material: PBMCs. These receptors were obtained from a man aged 45-65 years in good health and CMV-seronegative.

Comments on this clone: This sample also contains other DNA sequences that code for the same CDR3. J is TRBJ1-1 and V is TRBV11-2; TRBD1 matches 8 bases. This CDR3 is built from 14 residues. Germline trimming cut 3 bases from V and 1 base from J; bases unmatched to any gene: 1. The germline gives CDR1 SGHAT, CDR2 FQNNGV. CDR3 coding DNA: TGTGCCAGCAGCTTCGGGACAGGGAACACTGAAGCTTTCTTT. Translation: CASSFGTGNTEAFF.

The chain carries TRBV6-1 and TRBJ2-7; 8 bases are a match to TRBD2. Germline V CDR1 and CDR2: MNHNS, SASEGT. The CDR3 totals 15 residues. Trimming at V came to 0 bases and at J to 1 base, leaving 2 bases not matched to a gene. CDR3 protein: CASSEAASGSYEQYF. CDR3 DNA sequence: TGTGCCAGCAGTGAAGCGGCTAGCGGGTCCTACGAGCAGTACTTC.

The chain links TRBV6-6 to TRBJ2-2; maybe TRBD2 (6 bases). The CDR3 consists of 13 residues. Germline loops: CDR1 MNHNY, CDR2 SVGAGI (reference sequence). Between the trimmed V and J ends, which lost 9 bases and 2 bases, there was a span of 10 bases. CDR3: CASRDSNTGELFF. The CDR3 DNA reads as TGTGCCAGTCGGGACTCCAACACCGGGGAGCTGTTTTTT.

V gene TRBV4-3 combines with J gene TRBJ2-3; D gene ambiguous. Germline V CDR1 and CDR2: LGHNA, YSLEER. V lost 0 bases, J lost 2 bases, and 15 bases lay in between. This CDR3 comprises 17 residues. For the CDR3, the DNA is TGCGCCAGCAGCCAAGATAGGCGTAGAGGATTCACAGATACGCAGTATTTT. Translation: CASSQDRRRGFTDTQYF.

J is TRBJ2-7 and V is TRBV5-3; 7 bases fit TRBD1. TRBV5-3 is an open reading frame whose function is uncertain. This CDR3 spans 15 amino acids. The V segment lost 3 bases and the J segment 5 bases; nucleotides outside the gene matches: 11. CDR3 residues: CARSSLQGDLDEQYF. In nucleotides, the CDR3 is TGTGCCAGAAGCTCCCTCCAGGGGGATCTAGACGAGCAGTACTTC.

This clone is categorized as medium-sized (0.01 to 0.1%). V is TRBV6-6 and J is TRBJ1-5; tentative D call: TRBD1 (6 bases). Trimming took off 5 bases at V and 6 bases at J, with 11 bases between the two ends. CDR1 is MNHNY, CDR2 SVGAGI, per germline (reference sequence). The CDR3 consists of 13 residues. CDR3 bases: TGTGCCAGCAGTCCCAGGGGCCTTCAGCCCCAGCATTTT. It translates to CASSPRGLQPQHF.

The rearrangement joins TRBV7-2 to TRBJ2-7, with D possibly TRBD1 on 5 matching bases. The CDR3 has 11 amino acids. V was clipped by 5 bases and J by 8 bases, with 10 bases between them. Germline V lookup: CDR1 SGHTA, CDR2 FQGNSA. In nucleotides, the CDR3 is TGTGCCAGCAGCACCCGACAGAAGCAGTACTTC. Translation: CASSTRQKQYF.

This chain joins TRBV28 and TRBJ1-2; D is ambiguous. V dropped 2 bases and J dropped 4 bases, with 8 bases sitting between them. This CDR3 spans 13 amino acids. From germline, CDR1 is MDHEN and CDR2 SYDVKM. The DNA for the CDR3 is TGTGCCAGCAGTTTAAAGTCAGTCTATGGCTACACCTTC. Its protein is CASSLKSVYGYTF.

The chain joins TRBV5-4 to TRBJ2-3, with a weak D call TRBD1 (6 bases). There are 14 residues in the CDR3. V gave up 3 bases and J gave up 1 base, with 9 bases separating them. CDR1 is SGHNT, CDR2 YYREEE, per germline (reference sequence). The CDR3 sequence: CASSSQGGTDTQYF. In DNA, the CDR3 is TGTGCCAGCAGCTCACAGGGAGGCACAGATACGCAGTATTTT.

This chain links TRBV28 with TRBJ1-5; D unresolved. Between the trimmed V and J ends, which lost 3 bases and 6 bases, there was a span of 15 bases. The CDR3 covers 15 residues. Germline V CDR1 and CDR2: MDHEN, SYDVKM. CDR3 sequence reads: CASSFEGVLAQPQHF. CDR3 nucleotide sequence: TGTGCCAGCAGTTTTGAGGGCGTACTCGCTCAGCCCCAGCATTTT.

This sequence joins TRBV6-1 and TRBJ1-2, with TRBD1 matching 7 bases. The V gene's germline CDR1 is MNHNS and CDR2 SASEGT. V shed 1 base and J 2 bases; nucleotides not matched to a gene: 4. CDR3 size: 15 residues. CDR3 DNA sequence: TGTGCCAGCAGTGAAGTAGGGACAGAGAACTATGGCTACACCTTC. Translation: CASSEVGTENYGYTF.

This clone was seen a handful of times. The chain couples TRBV4-3 to TRBJ1-4; TRBD1 matches 9 bases. CDR3 length: 14 amino acids. The V segment lost 4 bases and the J segment 6 bases; nucleotides outside the gene matches: 3. CDR1 is LGHNA and CDR2 is YSLEER in the germline V gene. This CDR3 is CASSRDRVDEKLFF. DNA of the CDR3: TGCGCCAGCAGCCGGGACAGGGTGGATGAAAAACTGTTTTTT.

The chain uses TRBV19 and TRBJ2-2, with D hard to call. This CDR3 contains 16 residues. Germline V gives CDR1 LNHDA, CDR2 SQIVND (reference sequence). Trimming pared 4 bases from V and 1 base from J, leaving 13 bases between. The CDR3 loop is CASSTTSTRNTGELFF. The DNA of the CDR3 is TGTGCCAGTAGTACTACCTCGACAAGGAACACCGGGGAGCTGTTTTTT.

This clone has just a few counts. CDR3 DNA: TGTGCCTGGAGTGTAAAAGGAGCGGGCGGGCGGAACACTGAAGCTTTCTTT. Translated, it gives CAWSVKGAGGRNTEAFF. This chain joins TRBV30 and TRBJ1-1; D is unresolved. The CDR3 loop spans 17 amino acids. CDR1 and CDR2 (germline): GTSNPN, SVGIG (reference sequence). V dropped 0 bases and J dropped 1 base, with 18 bases sitting between them.

The chain has TRBV12-5 and TRBJ2-1, with TRBD1 matching 11 bases. CDR3 size: 16 residues. Per germline, CDR1 LGHNT and CDR2 FRNRAP. The V and J ends lost 6 bases and 5 bases, in that order; junction bases with no gene match: 9. CDR3 bases: TGTGCTAGTGGAAGAGGGACAGGGGGTTATGACAATGAGCAGTTCTTC. Translation: CASGRGTGGYDNEQFF.

V gene TRBV6-5 combines with J gene TRBJ2-1; 9 bases line up with TRBD2. The CDR3 sequence is 15 residues long. The germline V gene has CDR1 MNHEY and CDR2 SVGAGI. V lost 6 bases to trimming and J lost 4 bases; unmatched junction nucleotides: 7. The CDR3 DNA follows: TGTGCCAGCAGCACCGGGACTAGCCCTTACAATGAGCAGTTCTTC. Translation gives CASSTGTSPYNEQFF.

In DNA form, the CDR3 reads TGTGCCAGCGCCTATCGAGGGCTCTACGAGCAGTACTTC. This encodes CASAYRGLYEQYF. V usage is TRBV7-9 and J usage is TRBJ2-5, with D possibly matching TRBD2 (5 bases). Judging by the DNA end, TRBJ2-7 fits better; the J call may be wrong. This CDR3 contains 13 residues. Germline lookup yields CDR1 SEHNR and CDR2 FQNEAQ (reference sequence).

The chain recombines TRBV7-8 with TRBJ2-3; 8 bases agree with TRBD2. Per the germline V gene, CDR1 is SGHVS and CDR2 is FQNEAQ. Losses at the gene ends were 5 bases for V and 6 bases for J; bases not matched to a gene: 4. This CDR3 has 13 amino acids. CDR3 DNA: TGTGCCAGCAGCCGGGGGGGCTTGGATACGCAGTATTTT. Translation gives CASSRGGLDTQYF.

At least ten counts were recorded for this clone. The CDR3 loop reads CASSQWEGVYNEQFF. In DNA form, the CDR3 reads TGCGCCAGCAGCCAATGGGAGGGTGTCTACAATGAGCAGTTCTTC. The chain links TRBV4-1 to TRBJ2-1; 7 bases map to TRBD2. This CDR3 comprises 15 residues. J gave up 3 bases and V 2 bases, and 4 bases lay outside the gene matches. Looked up from germline, CDR1 is MGHRA and CDR2 is YSYEKL.

Only one count was recorded for this clone. V usage is TRBV7-9 and J usage is TRBJ2-5; 10 bases are a match to TRBD2. Germline V lookup: CDR1 SEHNR, CDR2 FQNEAQ (reference sequence). J was trimmed by 5 bases and V by 9 bases; bases with no gene match: 3. CDR3 length: 12 residues. DNA for the CDR3: TGTGCCAGTCAGCGGGGGGGTGAGACCCAGTACTTC. This translates into CASQRGGETQYF.

The CDR3 sequence is CASSFSGNTIYF. The CDR3 nucleotides are TGTGCCAGCAGCTTCTCCGGAAACACCATATATTTT. The gene calls are TRBV11-2 and TRBJ1-3; D not resolved. The V gene lost 3 bases and the J gene lost 4 bases, with 4 bases spanning the gap. Germline V gene lookup returns CDR1 SGHAT and CDR2 FQNNGV. CDR3 length: 12 residues.

This clone is a singleton in its sample. The chain employs TRBV30 and TRBJ2-7; 11 nucleotides line up with TRBD2. CDR1 and CDR2 from the germline V gene are GTSNPN and SVGIG (reference sequence). The CDR3 covers 15 residues. Trimming at V came to 3 bases and at J to 7 bases, leaving 11 bases not matched to a gene. The CDR3 bases are TGTGCCTGGAGGGCGACTAGCGGGGCCTTTGGGGAGCAGTACTTC. Translating it yields CAWRATSGAFGEQYF.

CDR3 loop: CASSLQGESTDTQYF. The CDR3, as DNA: TGTGCCAGCAGCTTACAGGGTGAAAGCACAGATACGCAGTATTTT. V gene TRBV13 combines with J gene TRBJ2-3; a possible D gene is TRBD1 (5 bases). Per germline, CDR1 PRHDT and CDR2 FYEKMQ (reference sequence). The V and J ends lost 2 bases and 0 bases respectively, with 9 bases between them. The CDR3 totals 15 residues.

This CDR3 is CASSSGQDNYGYTF. The CDR3 DNA follows: TGTGCCAGCAGTTCTGGACAAGATAACTATGGCTACACCTTC. This sequence joins TRBV28 and TRBJ1-2; D possibly corresponds to TRBD1 (5 bases). The CDR3 contains 14 residues. Germline assignment: CDR1 MDHEN and CDR2 SYDVKM. Trimming left V 4 bases short and J 1 base short, with 10 bases between.